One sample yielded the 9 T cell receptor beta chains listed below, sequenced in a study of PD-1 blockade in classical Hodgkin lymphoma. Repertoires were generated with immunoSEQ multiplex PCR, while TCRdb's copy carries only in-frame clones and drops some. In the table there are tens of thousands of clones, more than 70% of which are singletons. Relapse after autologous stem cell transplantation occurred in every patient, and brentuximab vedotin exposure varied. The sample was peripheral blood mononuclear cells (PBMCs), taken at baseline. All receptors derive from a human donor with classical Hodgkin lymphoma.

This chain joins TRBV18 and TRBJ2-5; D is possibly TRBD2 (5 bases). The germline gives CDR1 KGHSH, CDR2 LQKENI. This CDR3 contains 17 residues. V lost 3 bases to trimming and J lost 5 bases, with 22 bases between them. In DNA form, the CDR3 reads TGTGCCAGCTCACCCTCCGCCGGGGTCATAGGTGGGGAGACCCAGTACTTC. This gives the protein CASSPSAGVIGGETQYF. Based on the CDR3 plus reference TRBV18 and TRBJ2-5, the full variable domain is NAGVMQNPRHLVRRRGQEARLRCSPMKGHSHVYWYRQLPEEGLKFMVYLQKENIIDESGMPKERFSAEFPKEGPSILRIQQVVRGDSAAYFCASSPSAGVIGGETQYFGPGTRLLVL.

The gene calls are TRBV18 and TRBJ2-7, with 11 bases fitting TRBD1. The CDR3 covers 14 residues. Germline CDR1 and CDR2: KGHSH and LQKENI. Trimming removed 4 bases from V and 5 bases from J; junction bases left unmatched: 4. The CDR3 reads CASSQDRGRDEQYF. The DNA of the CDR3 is TGTGCCAGCTCACAGGACAGGGGGCGGGACGAGCAGTACTTC.

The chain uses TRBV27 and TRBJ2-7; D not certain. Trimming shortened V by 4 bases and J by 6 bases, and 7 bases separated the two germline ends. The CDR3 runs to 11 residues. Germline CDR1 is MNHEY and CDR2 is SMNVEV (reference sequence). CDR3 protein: CASSSLREQYF. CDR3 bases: TGTGCCAGCAGTTCACTCCGCGAGCAGTACTTC.

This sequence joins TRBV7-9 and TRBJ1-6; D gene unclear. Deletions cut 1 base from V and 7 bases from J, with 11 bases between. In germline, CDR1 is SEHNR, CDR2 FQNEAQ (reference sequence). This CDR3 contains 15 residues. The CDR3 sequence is CASSLVAGLNSPLHF. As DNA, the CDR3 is TGTGCCAGCAGCTTAGTAGCAGGTCTGAATTCACCCCTCCACTTT.

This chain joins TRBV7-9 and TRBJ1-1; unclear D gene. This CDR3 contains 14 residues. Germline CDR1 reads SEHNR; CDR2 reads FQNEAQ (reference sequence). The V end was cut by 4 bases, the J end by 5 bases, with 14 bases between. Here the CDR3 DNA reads TGTGCCAGCAGCTCGGACGGCCGTAGGACTGAAGCTTTCTTT. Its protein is CASSSDGRRTEAFF. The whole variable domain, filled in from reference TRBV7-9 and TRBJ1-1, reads DTGVSQNPRHKITKRGQNVTFRCDPISEHNRLYWYRQTLGQGPEFLTYFQNEAQLEKSRLLSDRFSAERPKGSFSTLEIQRTEQGDSAMYLCASSSDGRRTEAFFGQGTRLTVV.

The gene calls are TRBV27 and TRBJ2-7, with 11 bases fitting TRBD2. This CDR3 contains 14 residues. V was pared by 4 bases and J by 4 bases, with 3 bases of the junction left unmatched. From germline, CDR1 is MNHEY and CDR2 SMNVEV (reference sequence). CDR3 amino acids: CASSSGTSGYEQYF. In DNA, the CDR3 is TGTGCCAGCAGTTCCGGGACTAGCGGTTACGAGCAGTACTTC.

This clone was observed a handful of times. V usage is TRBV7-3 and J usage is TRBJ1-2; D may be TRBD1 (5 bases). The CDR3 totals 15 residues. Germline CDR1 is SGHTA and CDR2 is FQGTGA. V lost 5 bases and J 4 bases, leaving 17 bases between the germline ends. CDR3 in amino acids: CASSPQGGGSYGYTF. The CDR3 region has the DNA TGTGCCAGCAGCCCTCAGGGCGGGGGTAGCTATGGCTACACCTTC. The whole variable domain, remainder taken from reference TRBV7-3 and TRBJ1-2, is GAGVSQTPSNKVTEKGKYVELRCDPISGHTALYWYRQSLGQGPEFLIYFQGTGAADDSGLPNDRFFAVRPEGSVSTLKIQRTERGDSAVYLCASSPQGGGSYGYTFGSGTRLTVV.

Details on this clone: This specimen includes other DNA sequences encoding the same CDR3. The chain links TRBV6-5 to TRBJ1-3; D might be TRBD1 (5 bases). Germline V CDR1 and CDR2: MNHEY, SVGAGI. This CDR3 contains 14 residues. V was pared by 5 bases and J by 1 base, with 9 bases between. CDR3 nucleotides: TGTGCCAGCAGTAGGACACCGTCTGGAAACACCATATATTTT. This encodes CASSRTPSGNTIYF.

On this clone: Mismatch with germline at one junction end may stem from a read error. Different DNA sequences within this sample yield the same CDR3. The CDR3 nucleotides read TGTGCTAGCAGCTTAGCCGGGGGGAACCAAGAGACCCAGTACTTC. Translation gives CASSLAGGNQETQYF. This chain joins TRBV7-7 and TRBJ2-5; TRBD2 aligns across 7 bases. Germline loops: CDR1 SSHAT, CDR2 FNYEAQ (reference sequence). The CDR3 spans 15 residues.